The 29 T cell receptor beta chains given below trace back to one sample, sequenced in a study of T cells expressing NK-cell markers. TCRdb reanalyzed the 5' RACE reads, giving one entry per CDR3 protein sequence and no DNA. This sample's clone table lists hundreds of thousands of distinct CDR3 sequences. Sequenced sample: blood T cells: a sorted CD56 or NKG2C T cell subset, CD4+ or CD8+ T cells, or bulk PBMC T cells (not recorded which). These receptors were obtained from a young man in good health.

The genes are TRBV24-1 and TRBJ2-1; TCRdb selects TRBD2, and the lack of DNA leaves this call unchecked. CDR3 length: 16 residues. Germline V gene sequence: CDR1 KGHDR, CDR2 SFDVKD. CDR3 sequence reads: CATSSSETSTYNEQFF.

This sequence joins TRBV28 and TRBJ2-6; as DNA is missing, the TRBD1 call by TCRdb cannot be tested. CDR3 size: 17 residues. Germline V gene sequence: CDR1 MDHEN, CDR2 SYDVKM. The CDR3 spells CASRNWDGAPGANVLTF.

V gene TRBV13 combines with J gene TRBJ1-1; the TCRdb call, TRBD1, lacks DNA for checking. The germline CDR1 and CDR2 sequences are PRHDT and FYEKMQ (reference sequence). The CDR3 spans 17 residues. CDR3 sequence reads: CASRNPGTGGRVTEAFF.

This chain joins TRBV5-1 and TRBJ2-2. This CDR3 contains 14 residues. Germline V gene sequence: CDR1 SGHRS, CDR2 YFSETQ. The CDR3 region is CASSLARSTGELFF.

This chain connects TRBV27 to TRBJ1-2; TCRdb's D call, TRBD1, is unchecked because there is no DNA. The germline gives CDR1 MNHEY, CDR2 SMNVEV (reference sequence). The CDR3 totals 15 residues. The CDR3 sequence is CASSFRGTINYGYTF.

The chain uses TRBV28 and TRBJ2-3; absent DNA, TCRdb's TRBD2 call cannot be checked. From germline, CDR1 is MDHEN and CDR2 SYDVKM. The CDR3 is 16 amino acids. The CDR3 here is CASSFFVAGGSDTQYF.

The chain recombines TRBV28 with TRBJ2-1; TCRdb's D call of TRBD2 is untestable without DNA. Germline loops: CDR1 MDHEN, CDR2 SYDVKM. The CDR3 contains 14 residues. CDR3 loop: CASMNREGRDEQFF.

This sequence joins TRBV29-1 and TRBJ2-5; TCRdb's D call of TRBD1 is untestable without DNA. This CDR3 region has 12 residues. Looked up from germline, CDR1 is SQVTM and CDR2 is ANQGSEA. CDR3 sequence: CSATGQGETQYF. Together with reference TRBV29-1 and TRBJ2-5, the CDR3 gives the full variable domain: SAVISQKPSRDICQRGTSLTIQCQVDSQVTMMFWYRQQPGQSLTLIATANQGSEATYESGFVIDKFPISRPNLTFSTLTVSNMSPEDSSIYLCSATGQGETQYFGPGTRLLVL.

This chain links TRBV10-3 with TRBJ2-7; no DNA is available, so the TRBD1 call from TCRdb remains unchecked. Germline CDR1 reads ENHRY; CDR2 reads SYGVKD. The CDR3 runs to 16 residues. The CDR3 spells CAISESQGAISYEQYF.

The CDR3 reads CASSPTTGNYNEQFF. This chain connects TRBV11-2 to TRBJ2-1; TCRdb's D call of TRBD1 is untestable without DNA. CDR1 and CDR2 from the germline V gene are SGHAT and FQNNGV. The CDR3 is 15 residues long. Full variable domain (missing parts from reference TRBV11-2 and TRBJ2-1): EAGVAQSPRYKIIEKRQSVAFWCNPISGHATLYWYQQILGQGPKLLIQFQNNGVVDDSQLPKDRFSAERLKGVDSTLKIQPAKLEDSAVYLCASSPTTGNYNEQFFGPGTRLTVL.

The V and J genes are TRBV5-5 and TRBJ2-2; TCRdb designates TRBD2, a call that cannot be tested without DNA. Germline CDR1 SGHKS, CDR2 YYEKEE (reference sequence). The CDR3 spans 17 residues. The CDR3: CASSLGGHSTNTGELFF. The complete variable domain, with remaining parts taken from reference TRBV5-5 and TRBJ2-2, reads DAGVTQSPTHLIKTRGQQVTLRCSPISGHKSVSWYQQVLGQGPQFIFQYYEKEERGRGNFPDRFSARQFPNYSSELNVNALLLGDSALYLCASSLGGHSTNTGELFFGEGSRLTVL.

The chain employs TRBV6-4 and TRBJ2-1; TCRdb lists TRBD2, though no DNA is available to test this call. CDR3 length: 12 amino acids. Germline V CDR1 and CDR2: MRHNA, SNTAGT. The CDR3 reads CASRGLNNEQFF.

The chain employs TRBV7-6 and TRBJ1-1; the TCRdb D gene call, TRBD1, has no DNA to confirm it. The CDR3 extends over 15 amino acids. CDR1 is SGHVS, CDR2 FNYEAQ, per germline. The CDR3 protein is CASSVDRGRDTEAFF.

The CDR3 here is CSARVPGQGVETQYF. The chain joins TRBV20-1 to TRBJ2-5; TCRdb reports TRBD1, a call that lacks DNA to check it against. The germline CDR1 and CDR2 sequences are DFQATT and SNEGSKA (reference sequence). CDR3 length: 15 residues.

The chain joins TRBV27 to TRBJ2-1; TCRdb gives TRBD2 as the D gene, but with no DNA this cannot be confirmed. The CDR3 runs to 17 residues. Germline lookup yields CDR1 MNHEY and CDR2 SMNVEV (reference sequence). The CDR3 region is CASSLGRTAAHYNEQFF.

This chain joins TRBV6-1 and TRBJ2-5; the D call of TRBD1 rests on TCRdb alone, since no DNA is present to check it. The CDR3 consists of 13 residues. Germline V lookup: CDR1 MNHNS, CDR2 SASEGT. The CDR3 here is CASSANPPETQYF.

This chain connects TRBV6-5 to TRBJ1-6; TCRdb designates TRBD1, a call that cannot be tested without DNA. There are 14 residues in the CDR3. Germline loops: CDR1 MNHEY, CDR2 SVGAGI. CDR3 sequence reads: CASRGTADNSPLHF.

V usage is TRBV7-2 and J usage is TRBJ2-2; TCRdb's D gene call, TRBD1, goes unchecked for lack of DNA. CDR3 length: 16 residues. Germline values: CDR1 SGHTA, CDR2 FQGNSA. CDR3 region: CASSPGVGVNTGELFF. The full variable domain, rest sourced from reference TRBV7-2 and TRBJ2-2, is GAGVSQSPSNKVTEKGKDVELRCDPISGHTALYWYRQSLGQGLEFLIYFQGNSAPDKSGLPSDRFSAERTGGSVSTLTIQRTQQEDSAVYLCASSPGVGVNTGELFFGEGSRLTVL.

The chain employs TRBV12-3 or TRBV12-4 and TRBJ2-1; checking the TCRdb D call of TRBD1 is not possible without DNA. The CDR3 is 14 amino acids. This CDR3 reads CASSLDGGAGEQFF.

The rearrangement links TRBV29-1 to TRBJ1-2; without DNA, the TCRdb call of TRBD1 cannot be checked. Germline CDR1 SQVTM, CDR2 ANQGSEA. This CDR3 contains 17 residues. CDR3 residues: CSVEDRLLGSPGYGYTF.

The chain couples TRBV20-1 to TRBJ2-3; absent DNA, TCRdb's TRBD1 call cannot be checked. The CDR3 spans 13 residues. Germline loops: CDR1 DFQATT, CDR2 SNEGSKA (reference sequence). The CDR3 region is CSAPDRGGDTQYF.

V and J are TRBV20-1 and TRBJ2-3; TCRdb lists TRBD1, though no DNA is available to test this call. The CDR3 sequence is 12 residues long. Germline V gene data show CDR1 as DFQATT and CDR2 as SNEGSKA (reference sequence). The CDR3 sequence: CSAKGMGDTQYF.

V is TRBV10-3 and J is TRBJ2-1; the D call of TRBD2 rests on TCRdb alone, since no DNA is present to check it. The length of the CDR3 is 16 residues. Germline V gene lookup returns CDR1 ENHRY and CDR2 SYGVKD. This CDR3 is CAIRKGLAGGYNEQFF.

This chain joins TRBV3-1 and TRBJ2-5. Germline V gene data show CDR1 as LGHDT and CDR2 as YNNKEL (reference sequence). The CDR3 sequence is 13 residues long. CDR3 loop: CASSLRVQETQYF.

The V and J genes are TRBV7-3 and TRBJ2-1; the TCRdb D gene call, TRBD1, has no DNA to confirm it. This CDR3 is 14 amino acids long. Germline values: CDR1 SGHTA, CDR2 FQGTGA. The chain's CDR3 is CASTRDQANNEQFF.

The chain employs TRBV5-5 and TRBJ1-5; TCRdb's D call of TRBD1 is untestable without DNA. This CDR3 region has 15 residues. Germline lookup yields CDR1 SGHKS and CDR2 YYEKEE (reference sequence). CDR3 in amino acids: CASSPGTVPNQPQHF.

The chain combines TRBV10-3 with TRBJ2-3; TCRdb's D call, TRBD1, is unchecked because there is no DNA. The germline V gene encodes CDR1 ENHRY and CDR2 SYGVKD. The CDR3 length is 15 residues. The CDR3 sequence is CAISMDPTGGDTQYF.

The V and J genes are TRBV5-6 and TRBJ2-1; TCRdb's D call, TRBD1, is unchecked because there is no DNA. The CDR3 contains 17 residues. The germline gives CDR1 SGHDT, CDR2 YYEEEE. The CDR3 loop reads CASSLDVGAGPRGEQFF.

This sequence joins TRBV7-9 and TRBJ2-5; no DNA is available, so the TRBD2 call from TCRdb remains unchecked. CDR1 and CDR2 (germline): SEHNR, FQNEAQ (reference sequence). The CDR3 is 15 residues long. The CDR3: CASSLVAEGPETQYF.